The 20 T cell receptor beta chains below come from one sample, sequenced in a study of blood T cell repertoires in COVID-19 (dated by TCRdb to between 2020 and 2021). The method was the immunoSEQ multiplex PCR assay. TCRdb took over this immuneACCESS table, retaining in-frame rearrangements with V and J assigned. Such tables are incomplete; in checked studies, under half of the missing clones stem from an unresolved V gene, and the remainder is unexplained. This sample is represented by more than 200,000 clones; around 90% of them were singletons. The ten largest clones add up to about 1.5% of the sample. The source material was PBMCs or T cells enriched from blood (not recorded which). The source is a woman between 50 and 59 years old who had recovered from COVID-19.

This chain uses TRBV10-3 with TRBJ1-6; 7 bases align to TRBD1. V shed 6 bases, J shed 17 bases, and the junction held 10 bases outside the gene matches. Germline V gene sequence: CDR1 ENHRY, CDR2 SYGVKD. This CDR3 spans 12 amino acids. CDR3 nucleotide sequence: TGTGCCATCAGAACCCGACAGGGAAGCTTCCACTTT. Translated, it gives CAIRTRQGSFHF.

The V call is TRBV7-3, the J call TRBJ2-1, with D unclear. With 5 bases removed from V and 7 bases from J, the gap between germline ends came to 12 bases. Germline V gene data show CDR1 as SGHTA and CDR2 as FQGTGA. The CDR3 runs to 13 residues. CDR3 loop: CASSPLGENEQFF. The CDR3 bases are TGTGCCAGCAGCCCCCTCGGAGAAAATGAGCAGTTCTTC.

About this clone: At the DNA level, this CDR3 is encoded by other sequences in the same sample as well. The chain has TRBV3-1 (or the pseudogene TRBV3-2) and TRBJ1-3; no firm D call. The V gene's germline CDR1 is LGHDT and CDR2 YNNKEL (reference sequence). Trimming removed 3 bases from V and 2 bases from J, with 5 bases in between. The CDR3 consists of 13 residues. CDR3 bases: TGTGCCAGCAGCCAGGGAGCTGGAAACACCATATATTTT. Protein product: CASSQGAGNTIYF.

This clone was recorded a few times. The chain employs TRBV27 and TRBJ2-1, with 8 bases identical to TRBD2. V shed 5 bases and J 7 bases; nucleotides not matched to a gene: 4. The germline V gene encodes CDR1 MNHEY and CDR2 SMNVEV (reference sequence). The length of the CDR3 is 13 residues. The CDR3: CASSLSGRNEQFF. The CDR3 DNA reads as TGTGCCAGCAGTCTCAGCGGGAGAAATGAGCAGTTCTTC.

The genes are TRBV5-1 and TRBJ2-5; D might be TRBD1 (6 bases). From germline, CDR1 is SGHRS and CDR2 YFSETQ. Trimming cost V 4 bases and J 1 base, with 11 bases left between them. This CDR3 contains 14 residues. This CDR3 reads CASSPGTLQETQYF. The CDR3 region has the DNA TGCGCCAGCAGCCCTGGGACACTCCAAGAGACCCAGTACTTC.

The chain joins TRBV3-1 (or the pseudogene TRBV3-2) to TRBJ2-1, with a possible D match to TRBD2 (6 bases). Trimming shortened V by 1 base and J by 10 bases, and 20 bases separated the two germline ends. The germline CDR1 and CDR2 sequences are LGHDT and YNNKEL (reference sequence). CDR3 length: 16 amino acids. CDR3: CASSQVRLGYNVEQFF. As DNA, the CDR3 is TGTGCCAGCAGCCAAGTTAGACTAGGATACAATGTGGAGCAGTTCTTC.

The gene calls are TRBV13 and TRBJ2-3, with TRBD2 matching 12 bases. V was clipped by 5 bases and J by 1 base; unmatched bases: 4. There are 16 residues in the CDR3. CDR1 PRHDT and CDR2 FYEKMQ come from the germline V gene (reference sequence). The CDR3 DNA sequence: TGTGCCAGCAGCACCCGACTAGCGGGGGGCACAGATACGCAGTATTTT. This codes for CASSTRLAGGTDTQYF.

The chain combines TRBV10-3 with TRBJ2-7, with a weak D call TRBD2 (5 bases). The V gene lost 6 bases and the J gene lost 5 bases, with 8 bases spanning the gap. Germline CDR1 is ENHRY and CDR2 is SYGVKD. The length of the CDR3 is 11 residues. CDR3 nucleotide sequence: TGTGCCATCAGGGACTTCGACGAGCAGTACTTC. Translation gives CAIRDFDEQYF.

V is TRBV27 and J is TRBJ2-3; 12 positions match TRBD2. This CDR3 region has 17 residues. Germline V gene lookup returns CDR1 MNHEY and CDR2 SMNVEV (reference sequence). J lost 4 bases, V lost 3 bases, and 8 bases had no gene match. Here the CDR3 reads CASSLGTSGWRADTQYF. The CDR3, as DNA: TGTGCCAGCAGTTTGGGGACTAGCGGGTGGCGCGCAGATACGCAGTATTTT.

The chain links TRBV4-2 to TRBJ1-2, with 10 bases matching TRBD1. V gave up 4 bases and J gave up 2 bases; unmatched junction bases: 4. The CDR3 extends over 15 amino acids. The germline CDR1 and CDR2 sequences are LGHNA and YNFKEQ. This CDR3 is CASSPTGGENYGYTF. CDR3 DNA sequence: TGTGCCAGCAGCCCGACAGGGGGCGAGAACTATGGCTACACCTTC.

The chain is built from TRBV2 and TRBJ1-1; no clear D. V lost 3 bases and J lost 7, with 6 bases in between. The CDR3 has 11 amino acids. The germline gives CDR1 SNHLY, CDR2 FYNNEI. CDR3 sequence: CASSERYEAFF. The CDR3 DNA follows: TGTGCCAGCAGTGAGAGGTATGAAGCTTTCTTT.

The chain is built from TRBV11-2 and TRBJ2-4; the D is unclear. The CDR3 has 15 amino acids. The germline V and J ends were trimmed by 2 bases and 0 bases, with 8 bases remaining between them. Germline V gene sequence: CDR1 SGHAT, CDR2 FQNNGV. The CDR3 coding sequence is TGTGCCAGCAGCTTAATTCAGATAGCCAAAAACATTCAGTACTTC. It is translated as CASSLIQIAKNIQYF.

This rearrangement joins TRBV4-1 to TRBJ1-1; D uncertain. The CDR3 is made up of 15 amino acids. The V gene lost 2 bases and the J gene lost 4 bases, with 14 bases spanning the gap. CDR1 and CDR2 (germline): MGHRA, YSYEKL. The CDR3 DNA sequence: TGCGCCAGCAGCCAATCGGGAAGGAGACGCACTGAAGCTTTCTTT. Residues: CASSQSGRRRTEAFF.

The chain uses TRBV28 and TRBJ1-5; TRBD1 matches 9 bases. From germline, CDR1 is MDHEN and CDR2 SYDVKM. The CDR3 runs 16 residues. V lost 5 bases, J lost 2 bases, and 7 bases stayed unmatched. The CDR3 spells CASSSLGQGGNQPQHF. CDR3 DNA: TGTGCCAGCAGTAGCTTGGGACAGGGAGGCAATCAGCCCCAGCATTTT.

The chain carries TRBV28 and TRBJ2-2; unclear D gene. The CDR3 runs 12 residues. V lost 2 bases and J 6 bases, leaving 4 bases between the germline ends. Looked up from germline, CDR1 is MDHEN and CDR2 is SYDVKM. In DNA, the CDR3 is TGTGCCAGCAGTTTAGGGCCCGGGGAGCTGTTTTTT. Translating it yields CASSLGPGELFF.

This chain joins TRBV30 and TRBJ1-2; weak D call: TRBD1 (6 bases). Between the trimmed V and J ends, which lost 2 bases and 8 bases, there was a span of 15 bases. The CDR3 has 13 amino acids. Germline V lookup: CDR1 GTSNPN, CDR2 SVGIG (reference sequence). CDR3 sequence reads: CAWSPLDSSGYTF. CDR3 bases: TGTGCCTGGAGTCCCCTGGACAGCTCCGGCTACACCTTC.

The chain uses TRBV3-1 (or the pseudogene TRBV3-2) and TRBJ1-5, with D maybe TRBD1 (5 bases). CDR1 is LGHDT and CDR2 is YNNKEL in the germline V gene (reference sequence). Trimming removed 0 bases from V and 0 bases from J, with 12 bases in between. The CDR3 runs to 17 residues. CDR3 coding DNA: TGTGCCAGCAGCCAAGATTTAGTCGGGGGTAGCAATCAGCCCCAGCATTTT. Its translation: CASSQDLVGGSNQPQHF.

This chain connects TRBV7-9 to TRBJ1-2, with D maybe TRBD1 (6 bases). From germline, CDR1 is SEHNR and CDR2 FQNEAQ (reference sequence). The CDR3 has 14 residues. The V end was cut by 5 bases, the J end by 0 bases, with 10 bases between. CDR3 loop: CASSIQGSNYGYTF. Here the CDR3 DNA reads TGTGCCAGCAGCATACAGGGCTCTAACTATGGCTACACCTTC.

The chain has TRBV28 and TRBJ1-5; 10 bases agree with TRBD1. Trimming at V came to 5 bases and at J to 0 bases, leaving 10 bases not matched to a gene. This CDR3 contains 18 residues. From germline, CDR1 is MDHEN and CDR2 SYDVKM. The DNA of the CDR3 is TGTGCCAGCAGTCCCCCACGGGACAGGGGTCATAGCAATCAGCCCCAGCATTTT. Its protein product is CASSPPRDRGHSNQPQHF.

This rearrangement joins TRBV16 to TRBJ1-1, with 8 bases that match TRBD1. V lost 5 bases, J lost 4 bases, and 9 bases stayed unmatched. CDR1 is KGHSY, CDR2 FQNENV, per germline. The CDR3 has 15 residues. CDR3 nucleotides: TGTGCCAGCAGCTCCGGACAGGGTTTGATCACTGAAGCTTTCTTT. It yields the protein CASSSGQGLITEAFF. The full variable domain, in which reference TRBV16 and TRBJ1-1 provide the parts outside the CDR3, is GEEVAQTPKHLVRGEGQKAKLYCAPIKGHSYVFWYQQVLKNEFKFLISFQNENVFDETGMPKERFSAKCLPNSPCSLEIQATKLEDSAVYFCASSSGQGLITEAFFGQGTRLTVV.